The 9 T cell receptor delta chains reported below all come from one sample, sequenced in a study of Vδ1+ human thymocytes. Findings and limits, study-wide: Thymic TRG and TRD repertoires appeared highly polyclonal.

No antigen has been identified for these receptors. RNA was extracted from the cells and then reverse transcribed. Multiplex PCR used pooled V-gene forward primers and a constant-region reverse primer to amplify CDR3s. TCRdb repeated clone calling on the multiplex PCR reads with CATT. Of about 27,000 delta-chain clones in the sample, about 7.4% are singletons; the top ten hold about 1%. Source material: Vdelta1+ gamma-delta thymocytes from the thymus. Indicated subset: FACS-sorted CD3+ TCRalphabeta- TCRVdelta1+ TCRVdelta2- thymocytes. These receptors all come from a girl less than two years old who had congenital heart surgery.

The J gene is TRDJ1, the V gene TRDV1, with 8 bases identical to TRDD3. The CDR3 runs 17 residues. After removal of 3 bases from V and 0 bases from J, the junction contained 9 bases not matched to a gene. Germline CDR1 reads TSWWSYY; CDR2 reads QGS. CDR3 sequence: CALGDSPGGDNTDKLIF. The CDR3 DNA sequence: TGTGCTCTTGGGGATAGTCCCGGGGGGGATAACACCGATAAACTCATCTTT.

The chain uses TRDV1 and TRDJ1; TRDD3 matches at 7 bases. Germline matching of the DNA provided the J gene here, since TCRdb leaves it blank. Per germline, CDR1 TSWWSYY and CDR2 QGS. V dropped 5 bases and J dropped 4; count of bases not matched to a gene: 22. The CDR3 totals 19 residues. The CDR3 spells CALGNPLPSGGYGIDKLIF. The CDR3 coding sequence is TGTGCTCTTGGGAACCCCCTACCTTCTGGGGGGTACGGCATCGATAAACTCATCTTT.

In this sample, this clone turned up a few times. The V gene is TRDV1, the J gene TRDJ1, with 11 positions matching TRDD3. Germline V gene sequence: CDR1 TSWWSYY, CDR2 QGS. V lost 0 bases to trimming and J lost 4 bases; unmatched junction nucleotides: 13. CDR3 length: 19 amino acids. The DNA of the CDR3 is TGTGCTCTTGGGGAACTAAAAGACTGGGGGATATGGATCGTCGATAAACTCATCTTT. Amino acid sequence: CALGELKDWGIWIVDKLIF.

V gene TRDV1 combines with J gene TRDJ1; 13 nucleotides line up with TRDD3. V shed 3 bases, J shed 2 bases, and the junction held 21 bases outside the gene matches. Germline CDR1 TSWWSYY, CDR2 QGS. The CDR3 covers 22 residues. The CDR3: CALGDASCPYWGIRVQTDKLIF. CDR3 DNA sequence: TGTGCTCTTGGGGATGCTTCCTGCCCTTACTGGGGGATACGCGTTCAGACCGATAAACTCATCTTT.

This clone has a handful of counts. This sequence joins TRDV1 and TRDJ1; no reliable D call. Trimming stripped 0 bases from V and 0 bases from J, with 23 bases between. CDR3 size: 20 residues. Germline CDR1 reads TSWWSYY; CDR2 reads QGS. The CDR3 is CALGELRVTRPGLYTDKLIF. CDR3 in DNA: TGTGCTCTTGGGGAACTAAGGGTAACAAGGCCCGGGCTGTACACCGATAAACTCATCTTT.

V and J are TRDV1 and TRDJ1; 8 bases map to TRDD3. The CDR3 has 21 residues. Looked up from germline, CDR1 is TSWWSYY and CDR2 is QGS. Trimming at V came to 0 bases and at J to 0 bases, leaving 18 bases not matched to a gene. The CDR3 sequence: CALGELVFSRTGGPYTDKLIF. CDR3 sequence (DNA): TGTGCTCTTGGGGAACTAGTCTTCTCCCGTACTGGGGGGCCGTACACCGATAAACTCATCTTT.

This clone was observed a handful of times. V usage is TRDV1 and J usage is TRDJ1; 7 bases agree with TRDD3. This CDR3 contains 18 residues. J was trimmed by 0 bases and V by 0 bases; bases with no gene match: 10. Looked up from germline, CDR1 is TSWWSYY and CDR2 is QGS. In DNA, the CDR3 is TGTGCTCTTGGGGAACTACGGGGGATCCGAACGTACACCGATAAACTCATCTTT. Its translation: CALGELRGIRTYTDKLIF.

The chain has TRDV1 and TRDJ1; TRDD3 matches at 11 bases. The CDR3 has 17 residues. V shed 5 bases and J 12 bases; nucleotides not matched to a gene: 20. Germline V lookup: CDR1 TSWWSYY, CDR2 QGS. CDR3 DNA sequence: TGTGCTCTTGGGTCTACGTTCGCTTTACTGGGGGATAACGAGGTCATCTTT. Translation gives CALGSTFALLGDNEVIF.

This chain uses TRDV1 with TRDJ1; 8 bases fit TRDD3. Germline CDR1 is TSWWSYY and CDR2 is QGS. The CDR3 is 21 amino acids. The trim removed 2 bases at V and 0 bases at J, leaving 20 bases unmatched. In DNA form, the CDR3 reads TGTGCTCTTGGGGAAGATCCCCTCACTGGGGGTAAGACCTTTTACACCGATAAACTCATCTTT. Translating gives CALGEDPLTGGKTFYTDKLIF.